These 30 T cell receptor beta chains share one sample of origin, sequenced in a study of T-cell memory formation after mild COVID-19. TCRdb re-derived calls from the 5' RACE reads in MiXCR, one entry per CDR3 protein. The sample lists nearly 350,000 distinct CDR3 sequences, 13% occurring once. The material sequenced was PBMCs or a T cell subset sorted from them (not recorded which). Receptors were obtained from a man younger than 35 who had mild COVID-19 (a few samples of this study predate the infection). Cell type and time point are not known.

A few counts support this clonotype. This chain links TRBV3-1 with TRBJ2-2; 7 bases are shared with TRBD2. The junction had 1 base not matched to a gene; V was cut back by 2 bases and J by 1 base. The CDR3 runs to 15 residues. Germline assignment: CDR1 LGHDT and CDR2 YNNKEL (reference sequence). The CDR3 loop reads CASSQLAGNTGELFF. CDR3 bases: TGTGCCAGCAGCCAATTAGCGGGGAACACCGGGGAGCTGTTTTTT.

This clonotype has ten or more counts. V gene TRBV7-2 combines with J gene TRBJ2-4; D is uncertain. The CDR3 sequence is 16 residues long. CDR1 is SGHTA and CDR2 is FQGNSA in the germline V gene. V dropped 4 bases and J dropped 0 bases, with 13 bases sitting between them. The DNA for the CDR3 is TGTGCCAGCAGCTCGACACCTCAAATAGCCAAAAACATTCAGTACTTC. This codes for CASSSTPQIAKNIQYF.

The chain uses TRBV5-1 and TRBJ1-1; no clear D. Germline-derived CDR1 and CDR2 are SGHRS and YFSETQ. V lost 2 bases to trimming and J lost 1 base, with 15 bases between them. The CDR3 covers 16 residues. The CDR3 DNA reads as TGCGCCAGCAGCTTTTCGGGCGGCCCCCGGAACACTGAAGCTTTCTTT. This gives the protein CASSFSGGPRNTEAFF. Full variable domain (missing parts from reference TRBV5-1 and TRBJ1-1): KAGVTQTPRYLIKTRGQQVTLSCSPISGHRSVSWYQQTPGQGLQFLFEYFSETQRNKGNFPGRFSGRQFSNSRSEMNVSTLELGDSALYLCASSFSGGPRNTEAFFGQGTRLTVV.

This clonotype was seen a handful of times. This sequence joins TRBV11-2 and TRBJ1-1, with a possible D match to TRBD1 (5 bases). This CDR3 has 18 amino acids. The germline gives CDR1 SGHAT, CDR2 FQNNGV. The V gene lost 2 bases and the J gene lost 3 bases, with 22 bases spanning the gap. The CDR3 protein is CASSLRGRGRHKDTEAFF. CDR3 DNA sequence: TGTGCCAGCAGCTTAAGGGGTAGGGGAAGGCATAAGGACACTGAAGCTTTCTTT.

This clonotype was observed a handful of times. A junction end diverges from the germline sequence, so it may reflect a read error. V and J are TRBV9 and TRBJ2-3; 9 nucleotides line up with TRBD2. In germline, CDR1 is SGDLS, CDR2 YYNGEE. The CDR3 runs 15 residues. The CDR3 reads CASSATGTSIDTQYF. The CDR3, as DNA: TGTGCCAGCAGCGCGACCGGGACTAGCATAGATACGCAGTATTTT.

V and J are TRBV29-1 and TRBJ2-3, with D perhaps TRBD1 (7 bases). The CDR3 is made up of 15 amino acids. Germline CDR1 SQVTM, CDR2 ANQGSEA. The V and J ends lost 3 bases and 2 bases respectively, with 15 bases between them. The CDR3 here is CSVEGRRGHTDTQYF. The CDR3 DNA is TGCAGCGTTGAGGGGCGGAGGGGGCACACAGATACGCAGTATTTT.

V gene TRBV6-2 or TRBV6-3 combines with J gene TRBJ2-3, with D unresolved. Trimming removed 8 bases at V and 6 bases at J, with 15 bases between. The germline V gene has CDR1 MNHEY and CDR2 SVGEGT. The CDR3 runs 13 residues. For the CDR3, the DNA is TGTGCCAGCGCCGACCAATATAGGGATACGCAGTATTTT. Translation gives CASADQYRDTQYF.

This clonotype showed up many times. The J gene is TRBJ2-2, the V gene TRBV5-1, with D perhaps matching TRBD1 (5 bases). V was cut by 4 bases and J by 3 bases, with 19 bases left in between. The CDR3 covers 17 residues. Germline V gene lookup returns CDR1 SGHRS and CDR2 YFSETQ. Here the CDR3 reads CASSQGRIGDDTGELFF. CDR3 bases: TGCGCCAGCAGCCAGGGTAGGATTGGTGACGACACCGGGGAGCTGTTTTTT.

The table lists this clonotype with many counts. The chain employs TRBV27 and TRBJ2-1; D is undetermined. Germline V CDR1 and CDR2: MNHEY, SMNVEV (reference sequence). The CDR3 contains 15 residues. Trimming left V 1 base short and J 0 bases short, with 7 bases between. In nucleotides, the CDR3 is TGTGCCAGCAGTTTATTGGAAAGCTCCTACAATGAGCAGTTCTTC. The encoded protein is CASSLLESSYNEQFF.

This clonotype showed up many times. The chain's CDR3 is CASRSSGRETQYF. CDR3 nucleotide sequence: TGCGCCAGCAGGAGTAGCGGCAGAGAGACCCAGTACTTC. This chain connects TRBV5-1 to TRBJ2-5; a weak D match, TRBD2 (6 bases). With 5 bases removed from V and 4 bases from J, the gap between germline ends came to 12 bases. The CDR3 is 13 residues long. The V gene's germline CDR1 is SGHRS and CDR2 YFSETQ. Based on the CDR3 plus reference TRBV5-1 and TRBJ2-5, the full variable domain is KAGVTQTPRYLIKTRGQQVTLSCSPISGHRSVSWYQQTPGQGLQFLFEYFSETQRNKGNFPGRFSGRQFSNSRSEMNVSTLELGDSALYLCASRSSGRETQYFGPGTRLLVL.

This clonotype has a handful of counts. This rearrangement joins TRBV7-2 to TRBJ2-1; 8 bases match TRBD1. Trimming took 6 bases from V and 13 from J; bases not matched to a gene: 8. The length of the CDR3 is 12 residues. Germline assignment: CDR1 SGHTA and CDR2 FQGNSA. The CDR3, as DNA: TGTGCCAGCAGAGAACAGGGGGGATCCCAGTTCTTC. Protein: CASREQGGSQFF.

This rearrangement joins TRBV28 to TRBJ2-5, with TRBD2 matching 12 bases. The CDR3 length is 16 residues. Trimming removed 0 bases from V and 6 bases from J; junction bases left unmatched: 5. CDR1 is MDHEN and CDR2 is SYDVKM in the germline V gene. CDR3 in DNA: TGTGCCAGCAGTTTATGGAGGCTAGCGGGGGGGCAGACCCAGTACTTC. This translates into CASSLWRLAGGQTQYF.

There are a few counts of this clonotype. This chain joins TRBV11-2 and TRBJ1-2; D remains unclear. V lost 5 bases and J lost 6, with 22 bases in between. There are 16 residues in the CDR3. CDR1 SGHAT and CDR2 FQNNGV come from the germline V gene. The CDR3 DNA reads TGTGCCAGCAGCCCGAGATGGTCTCATCAAGTTGATGGCTACACCTTC. Translated, it gives CASSPRWSHQVDGYTF.

This clonotype was counted a few times. V usage is TRBV7-9 and J usage is TRBJ1-4; a weak D match, TRBD1 (5 bases). Trimming pared 2 bases from V and 8 bases from J, leaving 15 bases between. This CDR3 is 15 amino acids long. CDR1 and CDR2 (germline): SEHNR, FQNEAQ (reference sequence). The CDR3 loop reads CASSLPGEAREKLFF. CDR3 in DNA: TGTGCCAGCAGCTTACCGGGGGAGGCTCGCGAAAAACTGTTTTTT.

This clonotype was counted between two and nine times. Compared with germline, one end of the junction differs, possibly owing to a read error. The rearrangement joins TRBV7-7 to TRBJ2-2; 8 bases are shared with TRBD1. The CDR3 has 14 amino acids. The germline V gene encodes CDR1 SSHAT and CDR2 FNYEAQ (reference sequence). CDR3 in amino acids: CASSFDRGGGELFF. As DNA, the CDR3 is TGTGCTAGCAGCTTTGACAGGGGAGGCGGGGAGCTGTTTTTT.

As regards this clonotype: Just one base apart from a much larger clone, this may be a read error. The genes are TRBV6-5 and TRBJ1-1; 7 nucleotides match TRBD1. From germline, CDR1 is MNHEY and CDR2 SVGAGI. Trimming at V came to 6 bases and at J to 4 bases, leaving 5 bases not matched to a gene. This CDR3 spans 13 amino acids. The CDR3 region is CASSRQGATEAFF. The CDR3 DNA reads TGTGCCAGCAGCCGACAGGGTGCCACTGAAGCTTTCTTT.

The chain is built from TRBV4-1 and TRBJ2-3, with TRBD2 identical over 9 bases. V lost 4 bases and J lost 0; bases outside the gene matches: 14. The CDR3 extends over 19 amino acids. The germline gives CDR1 MGHRA, CDR2 YSYEKL. Here the CDR3 DNA reads TGCGCCAGCAGCCGAACCATCGTAGGAGCGGGGGGAAGCACAGATACGCAGTATTTT. Amino acids: CASSRTIVGAGGSTDTQYF.

V and J are TRBV3-1 and TRBJ2-5; D call uncertain. This CDR3 has 15 amino acids. Trimming shortened V by 2 bases and J by 1 base, and 11 bases separated the two germline ends. Per germline, CDR1 LGHDT and CDR2 YNNKEL (reference sequence). CDR3 region: CASSQNAAFQETQYF. The CDR3 DNA sequence: TGTGCCAGCAGCCAAAACGCGGCTTTCCAAGAGACCCAGTACTTC.

This clonotype was seen a handful of times. The rearrangement links TRBV6-7 to TRBJ1-5; D gene unclear. TRBV6-7 carries the ORF label, with uncertain function. This CDR3 has 18 residues. Trimming shortened V by 5 bases and J by 4 bases, and 24 bases separated the two germline ends. Here the CDR3 DNA reads TGTGCCAGCAGTCAACCGGGAACCTCAGCCCTGGTTAATCAGCCCCAGCATTTT. Its translation: CASSQPGTSALVNQPQHF.

The chain uses TRBV5-1 and TRBJ2-3; D uncertain. CDR3 length equals 15 residues. The germline V and J ends were trimmed by 0 bases and 6 bases, with 14 bases remaining between them. CDR1 and CDR2 from the germline V gene are SGHRS and YFSETQ. CDR3 DNA sequence: TGCGCCAGCAGCTTGGGGGAATGGGATTCGGATACGCAGTATTTT. This encodes CASSLGEWDSDTQYF.

The J gene is TRBJ1-5, the V gene TRBV6-2 or TRBV6-3; 9 bases map to TRBD1. The V segment lost 1 base and the J segment 4 bases; nucleotides outside the gene matches: 2. Per the germline V gene, CDR1 is MNHEY and CDR2 is SVGEGT. CDR3 length: 15 amino acids. CDR3 in amino acids: CASSYFGTGNQPQHF. DNA for the CDR3: TGTGCCAGCAGTTACTTCGGGACAGGGAATCAGCCCCAGCATTTT.

This clonotype occurred once. This chain links TRBV20-1 with TRBJ1-2, with 8 bases lining up with TRBD1. V was pared by 6 bases and J by 9 bases, with 12 bases of the junction left unmatched. This CDR3 spans 13 amino acids. Per the germline V gene, CDR1 is DFQATT and CDR2 is SNEGSKA (reference sequence). CDR3 residues: CSAPPDRVSSYTF. CDR3 DNA: TGCAGTGCCCCGCCGGACAGGGTTTCGAGCTACACCTTC.

This clonotype was counted ten times or more. The chain recombines TRBV19 with TRBJ2-2, with D unclear. The V end lost 5 bases, the J end lost 5 bases, and 3 bases lay between the germline ends. Germline CDR1 and CDR2: LNHDA and SQIVND (reference sequence). CDR3 length: 11 amino acids. The CDR3 bases are TGTGCCAGTAGTGGAACCGGGGAGCTGTTTTTT. As protein: CASSGTGELFF.

This clonotype appeared a few times. V is TRBV13 and J is TRBJ2-1; D remains ambiguous. CDR3 length: 15 amino acids. V was clipped by 5 bases and J by 1 base, with 12 bases between them. CDR1 is PRHDT and CDR2 is FYEKMQ in the germline V gene (reference sequence). The CDR3 bases are TGTGCCAGCAGCGCCAGGAGTGGGTCCTACAATGAGCAGTTCTTC. It codes for CASSARSGSYNEQFF.

This rearrangement joins TRBV4-3 to TRBJ2-3; TRBD2 matches at 8 bases. V was pared by 0 bases and J by 0 bases, with 2 bases of the junction left unmatched. This CDR3 region has 16 residues. The germline V gene encodes CDR1 LGHNA and CDR2 YSLEER. CDR3 amino acids: CASSQDAGGSTDTQYF. CDR3 nucleotides: TGCGCCAGCAGCCAAGACGCGGGGGGAAGCACAGATACGCAGTATTTT.

This chain's CDR3 is CASSRGEGFGTVYNEQFF. The CDR3 DNA follows: TGTGCCAGCAGCCGAGGGGAGGGATTTGGCACAGTTTACAATGAGCAGTTCTTC. The chain recombines TRBV7-9 with TRBJ2-1, with 7 bases matching TRBD2. Germline loops: CDR1 SEHNR, CDR2 FQNEAQ (reference sequence). V was clipped by 5 bases and J by 4 bases; unmatched bases: 17. The CDR3 spans 18 residues.

This clonotype was counted many times. This chain connects TRBV20-1 to TRBJ2-7, with 10 bases fitting TRBD2. J gave up 3 bases and V 0 bases, and 5 bases lay outside the gene matches. Per the germline V gene, CDR1 is DFQATT and CDR2 is SNEGSKA (reference sequence). There are 15 residues in the CDR3. The CDR3 region is CSARDLAGAHYEQYV. Written as DNA, the CDR3 is TGCAGTGCTAGAGACCTAGCGGGGGCTCACTACGAGCAGTACGTC.

The chain carries TRBV18 and TRBJ1-3; D gene ambiguous. Trimming pared 3 bases from V and 0 bases from J, leaving 9 bases between. Germline V gene data show CDR1 as KGHSH and CDR2 as LQKENI. This CDR3 is 15 amino acids long. The CDR3 protein is CASSPVFYSGNTIYF. CDR3 DNA sequence: TGTGCCAGCTCACCGGTATTCTACTCTGGAAACACCATATATTTT.

The chain has TRBV6-2 or TRBV6-3 and TRBJ2-7, with D possibly being TRBD2 (7 bases). Germline CDR1 is MNHEY and CDR2 is SVGEGT. The CDR3 contains 14 residues. The ends were cut back, 6 bases at V and 1 base at J, with 13 bases in the middle. The CDR3 loop is CASRSRGASYEQYV. CDR3 sequence (DNA): TGTGCCAGCAGATCCCGGGGGGCATCCTACGAGCAGTACGTC.

The genes are TRBV11-2 and TRBJ2-2, with D perhaps TRBD2 (6 bases). Trimming stripped 1 base from V and 3 bases from J, with 9 bases between. CDR3 length: 15 residues. Per germline, CDR1 SGHAT and CDR2 FQNNGV. CDR3 nucleotides: TGTGCCAGCAGCTTAGGCGGGGCCCACACCGGGGAGCTGTTTTTT. Amino acid sequence: CASSLGGAHTGELFF.